This T cell receptor (beta chain) was recovered during a study of regulatory T cells in long-lasting Graves disease. V trimming: 5 bases; J trimming: 4 bases; junction bases outside the gene matches: 19. CDR1 and CDR2 from the germline V gene are SGHTA and FQGNSA. The CDR3 sequence is 19 residues long. Time point given: newly diagnosed GD, antithyroid drugs for less than 3 months. With RNA extracted from PBMCs as input, the TCR library was made. Library construction for TCR beta used iRepertoire HTBI primers and Arm-PCR of CDR3 regions. TCRdb re-derived calls from the multiplex PCR reads in MiXCR, one entry per CDR3 protein. The top ten clones hold roughly 18% of a sample with hundreds of thousands of distinct CDR3 sequences, approximately 15% of them seen once. This clonotype was seen at least ten times. This sample also belongs to another study, concerning T cells in Graves' hyperthyroidism and ophthalmopathy. That study adds: Researchers defined stable Graves' hyperthyroidism as no ophthalmopathy progression within 18 months.

The sample was peripheral blood mononuclear cells (PBMCs), taken at new diagnosis, from a patient treated with antithyroid drugs. This receptor was taken from a woman in her thirties with Graves disease. The V call is TRBV7-2, the J call TRBJ2-7, with 11 nucleotides matching TRBD2. The CDR3 DNA is TGTGCCAGCAGCCCCAACCGTGGGAGACTAGCGGGAAGCCATTACGAGCAGTACTTC. It translates to CASSPNRGRLAGSHYEQYF.